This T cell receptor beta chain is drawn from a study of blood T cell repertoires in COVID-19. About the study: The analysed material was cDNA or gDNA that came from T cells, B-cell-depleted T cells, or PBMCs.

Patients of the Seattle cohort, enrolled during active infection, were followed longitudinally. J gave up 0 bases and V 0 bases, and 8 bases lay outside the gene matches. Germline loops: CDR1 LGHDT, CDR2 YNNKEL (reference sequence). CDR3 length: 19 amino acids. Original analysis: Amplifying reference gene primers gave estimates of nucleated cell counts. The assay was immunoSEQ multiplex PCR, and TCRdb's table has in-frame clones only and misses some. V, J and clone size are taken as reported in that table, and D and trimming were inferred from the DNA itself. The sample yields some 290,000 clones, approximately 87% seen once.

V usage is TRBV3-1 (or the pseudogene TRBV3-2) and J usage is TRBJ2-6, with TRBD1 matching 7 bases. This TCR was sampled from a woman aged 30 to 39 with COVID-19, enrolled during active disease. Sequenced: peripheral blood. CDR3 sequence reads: CASSQDPGQFYSGANVLTF. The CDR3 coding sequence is TGTGCCAGCAGCCAAGATCCGGGACAGTTCTACTCTGGGGCCAACGTCCTGACTTTC.